Below, one TCR beta chain is given with its context. Germline trimming cut 5 bases from V and 0 bases from J; bases unmatched to any gene: 7. This CDR3 is 17 amino acids long. Germline V CDR1 and CDR2: LGHDT, YNNKEL (reference sequence). The data are from a study of blood T cell repertoires in COVID-19. Study in general: Sites in the United States, Italy and Spain provided acute and convalescent COVID-19 samples. From T cells, B-cell-depleted T cells, or PBMCs came the material, which was cDNA or gDNA.

Authors' data handling: Scientists estimated how many nucleated cells there were by amplifying reference gene primers. TCRdb's copy holds only in-frame clones and misses some; the assay was immunoSEQ multiplex PCR. V and J calls and clone size are given by that table; D and trimming were obtained from the DNA. The sample carries roughly 50,000 clones, 77% recorded once. The source of this sequence is a human donor with active or convalescent COVID-19. The donor label of this sample is uncertain. The rearrangement uses TRBV3-1 (or the pseudogene TRBV3-2) and TRBJ1-5; TRBD1 matches at 10 bases. The sequenced sample was peripheral blood. CDR3: CASSSSTGGYSNQPQHF. The CDR3 nucleotides read TGTGCCAGCAGCTCATCGACAGGGGGCTATAGCAATCAGCCCCAGCATTTT.